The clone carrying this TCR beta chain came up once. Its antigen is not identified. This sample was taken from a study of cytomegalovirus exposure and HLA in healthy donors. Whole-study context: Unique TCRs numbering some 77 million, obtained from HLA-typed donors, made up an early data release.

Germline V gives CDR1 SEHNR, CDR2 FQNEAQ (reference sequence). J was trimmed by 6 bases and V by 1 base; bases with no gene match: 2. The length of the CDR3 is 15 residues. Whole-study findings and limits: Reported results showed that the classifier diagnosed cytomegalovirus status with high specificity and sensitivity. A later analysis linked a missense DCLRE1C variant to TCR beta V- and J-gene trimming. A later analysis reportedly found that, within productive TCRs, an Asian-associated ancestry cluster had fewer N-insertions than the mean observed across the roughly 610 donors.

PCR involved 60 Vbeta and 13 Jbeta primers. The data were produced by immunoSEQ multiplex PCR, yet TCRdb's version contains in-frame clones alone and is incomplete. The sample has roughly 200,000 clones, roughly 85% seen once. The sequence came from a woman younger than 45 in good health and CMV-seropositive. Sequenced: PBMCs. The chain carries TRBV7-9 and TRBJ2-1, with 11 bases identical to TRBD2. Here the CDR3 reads CASSLEGLAVNEQFF. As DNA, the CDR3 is TGTGCCAGCAGCTTAGAGGGACTAGCGGTCAATGAGCAGTTCTTC.